This TCR beta chain was retrieved from a study of CD8+ T cells in alopecia areata. On the study more broadly: Treated patients swallowed 5 to 10 mg of oral tofacitinib twice daily.

CD4+ and CD8+ T cells were sorted from PBMCs. Reverse transcription of extracted RNA yielded cDNA, which provided the sequencing template. Sequencing was performed with immunoSEQ multiplex PCR; in TCRdb, only in-frame clones are kept and a portion is missing. This sample has 110,000 to 150,000 clones, with about 51% found just once. V was shortened by 2 bases and J by 1 base, with 14 bases between the two germline ends. This CDR3 has 16 amino acids. Germline V gene sequence: CDR1 SNHLY, CDR2 FYNNEI. The clonotype originates from a human donor with alopecia areata. This chain connects TRBV2 to TRBJ1-2, with D tentatively TRBD1 (5 bases). This material consisted of CD4+ T cells sorted from blood, taken at week 0. The CDR3 DNA reads as TGTGCCAGCAGTGAAATAGGGCAGGGAAATAACTATGGCTACACCTTC. It encodes CASSEIGQGNNYGYTF.